This T cell receptor beta chain was recovered during a study of molecular identifiers for immune sequencing clone quantification. This clonotype occurred many times. Germline CDR1 MNHEY, CDR2 SVGAGI. The CDR3 covers 16 residues. V shed 6 bases and J 5 bases; nucleotides not matched to a gene: 14. TCRdb used MiXCR to reprocess the PCR reads, holding one entry per CDR3 protein. The sample lists some 680,000 distinct CDR3 sequences, less than 30% seen once, with 0.7% to 0.95% in the top ten. The rearrangement uses TRBV6-5 and TRBJ2-5, with TRBD2 identical over 8 bases. The receptor was derived from a human donor in good health. Some libraries in this study had Jurkat cell RNA spiked in. Sequencing was carried out using naive CD8+ T cells from blood, with Jurkat cell RNA spiked in. This sample's subset: FACS-sorted CD8+CD4-CCR7+CD45RA+ naive T cells. This CDR3 is CASSQIAGYRAETQYF. CDR3 nucleotide sequence: TGTGCCAGCAGCCAAATAGCGGGATATCGGGCCGAGACCCAGTACTTC.